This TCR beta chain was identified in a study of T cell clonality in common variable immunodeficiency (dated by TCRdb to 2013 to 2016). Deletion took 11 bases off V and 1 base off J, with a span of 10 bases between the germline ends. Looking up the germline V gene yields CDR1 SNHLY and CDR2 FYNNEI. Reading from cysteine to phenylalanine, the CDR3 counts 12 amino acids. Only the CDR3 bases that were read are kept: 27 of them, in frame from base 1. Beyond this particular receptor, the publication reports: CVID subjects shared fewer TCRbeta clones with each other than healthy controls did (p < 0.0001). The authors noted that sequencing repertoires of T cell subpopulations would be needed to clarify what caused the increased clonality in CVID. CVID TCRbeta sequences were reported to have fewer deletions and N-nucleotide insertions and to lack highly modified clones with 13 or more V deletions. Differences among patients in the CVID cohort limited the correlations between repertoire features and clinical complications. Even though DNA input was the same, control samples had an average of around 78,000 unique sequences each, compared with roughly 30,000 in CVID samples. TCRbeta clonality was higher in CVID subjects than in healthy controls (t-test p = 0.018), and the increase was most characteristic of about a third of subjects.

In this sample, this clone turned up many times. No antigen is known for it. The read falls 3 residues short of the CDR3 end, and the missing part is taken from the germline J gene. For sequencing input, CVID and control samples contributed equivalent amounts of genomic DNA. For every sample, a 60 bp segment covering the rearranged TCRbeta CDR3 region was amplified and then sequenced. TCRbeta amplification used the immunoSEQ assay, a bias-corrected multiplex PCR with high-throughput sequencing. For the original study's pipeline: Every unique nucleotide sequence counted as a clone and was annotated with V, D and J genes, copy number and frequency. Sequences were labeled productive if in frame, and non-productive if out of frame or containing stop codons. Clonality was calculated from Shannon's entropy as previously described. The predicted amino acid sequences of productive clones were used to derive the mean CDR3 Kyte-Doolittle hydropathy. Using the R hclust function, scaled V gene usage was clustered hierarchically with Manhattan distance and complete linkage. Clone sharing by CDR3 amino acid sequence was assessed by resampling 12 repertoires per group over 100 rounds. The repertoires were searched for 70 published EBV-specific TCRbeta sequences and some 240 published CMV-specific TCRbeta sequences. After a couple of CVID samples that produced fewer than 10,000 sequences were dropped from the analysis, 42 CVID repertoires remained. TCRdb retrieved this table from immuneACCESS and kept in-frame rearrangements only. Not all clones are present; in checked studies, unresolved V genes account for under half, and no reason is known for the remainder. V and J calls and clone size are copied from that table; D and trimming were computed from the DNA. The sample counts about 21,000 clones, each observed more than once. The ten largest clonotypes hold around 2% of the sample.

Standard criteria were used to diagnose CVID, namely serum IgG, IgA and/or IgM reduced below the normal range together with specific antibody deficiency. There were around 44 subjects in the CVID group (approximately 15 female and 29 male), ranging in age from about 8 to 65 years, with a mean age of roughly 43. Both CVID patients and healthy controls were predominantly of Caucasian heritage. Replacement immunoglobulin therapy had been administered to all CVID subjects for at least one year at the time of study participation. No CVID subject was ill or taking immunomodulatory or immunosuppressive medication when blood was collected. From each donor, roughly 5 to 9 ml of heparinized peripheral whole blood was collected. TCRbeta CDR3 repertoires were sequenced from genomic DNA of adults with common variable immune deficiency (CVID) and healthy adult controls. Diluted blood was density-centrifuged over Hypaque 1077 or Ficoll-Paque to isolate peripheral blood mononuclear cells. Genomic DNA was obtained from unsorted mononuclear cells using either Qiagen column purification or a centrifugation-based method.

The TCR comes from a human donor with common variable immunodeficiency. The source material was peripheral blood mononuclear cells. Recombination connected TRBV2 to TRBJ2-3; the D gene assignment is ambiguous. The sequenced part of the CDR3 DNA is TGTGCCTCCTGTGTTGGCACAGATACG. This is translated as CASCVGTDT. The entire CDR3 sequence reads CASCVGTDTQYF.